This entry describes one T cell receptor (beta chain). Its antigen is not known. CDR1 and CDR2 from the germline V gene are SGHNT and YYREEE (reference sequence). J gave up 5 bases and V 2 bases, and 5 bases lay outside the gene matches. This CDR3 comprises 14 residues. The record originates from a study of cytomegalovirus exposure and HLA in healthy donors. Study findings and constraints: In most subjects, TCR beta sequences reportedly gave accurate predictions of HLA-A and HLA-B alleles. A few V segments could not be told apart, such as TRBV6-2 and TRBV6-3, and were left out.

With 60 Vbeta and 13 Jbeta primers, the PCR was carried out. Using immunoSEQ multiplex PCR, the repertoire was profiled, and TCRdb retains in-frame clones only, with some absent. The sample consists of approximately 140,000 clones, 73% of them appearing once. The sample taken for sequencing was PBMCs. This clonotype was sampled from a human donor in good health. This chain links TRBV5-4 with TRBJ2-7; 9 nucleotides line up with TRBD2. CDR3 region: CASSFSGSSDEQYF. The CDR3 DNA reads TGTGCCAGCAGCTTTAGCGGGAGCAGCGACGAGCAGTACTTC.